The clone carrying this T cell receptor beta chain occurred many times. Its antigen remains unknown. These data come from a study of response to subunit inactivated influenza vaccine. Study results and caveats: Authors suggested each seasonal influenza vaccination recruits few new T cells.

Each CDR3 protein gets one entry after TCRdb re-called the RT-PCR reads with MiXCR. The sample contains over 400,000 distinct CDR3 sequences, roughly 11% of which appear only once. This CDR3 region has 13 residues. Between the trimmed V and J ends, which lost 6 bases and 3 bases, there was a span of 14 bases. Per germline, CDR1 SQVTM and CDR2 ANQGSEA. The material was PBMCs from blood, obtained 45 days after vaccination. This receptor was identified in a man aged 50 to 60 who received an inactivated influenza vaccine. The chain has TRBV29-1 and TRBJ2-5; D ambiguous. The CDR3 bases are TGCAGCGTGGCGGTGTTTCAGAAAGAGACCCAGTACTTC. This gives the protein CSVAVFQKETQYF.